Listed here are 5 T cell receptor beta chains from one sample, sequenced in a study of blood T cells in healthy people across ages (dated by TCRdb to 2014 to 2015). Library generation was performed with 5' RACE. Instrument on record: Illumina HiSeq 2500. A second PCR of about 6 to 12 cycles was performed with a sample-barcoded 5' primer and a J-beta primer mix. TCRdb reprocessing: public reads trimmed at Q25 with fastp, clones called with MiXCR, in-frame beta chains kept. Each record represents a unique CDR3 protein, reported with the most common genes and DNA among its rows. The sample table lists roughly 2 million distinct CDR3 sequences, around half of them with a count of one. Around 2.1% of the sample goes to the ten largest clones. The sequencing input was blood. The receptors come from a woman aged 40 to 50 in good health.

The chain carries TRBV6-5 and TRBJ2-5; either TRBD1 or TRBD2 may fit D (5 bases each). The germline V gene encodes CDR1 MNHEY and CDR2 SVGAGI. The length of the CDR3 is 14 residues. V was trimmed by 4 bases and J by 2 bases, leaving 11 bases between them. The DNA of the CDR3 is TGTGCCAGCAGTTGGGACGGATATCAAGAGACCCAGTACTTC. As protein: CASSWDGYQETQYF.

The J gene is TRBJ1-2, the V gene TRBV27; 9 nucleotides line up with TRBD1. The CDR3 is made up of 17 amino acids. Unmatched junction bases numbered 21, after V lost 9 bases and J lost 7 bases. Germline CDR1 MNHEY, CDR2 SMNVEV (reference sequence). CDR3 in amino acids: CASRFEGQGNKRSGYTF. The CDR3, as DNA: TGTGCCAGTCGCTTCGAGGGACAGGGTAATAAAAGGAGTGGCTACACCTTC.

This chain connects TRBV6-6 to TRBJ2-1; D unclear. V was shortened by 8 bases and J by 3 bases, with 11 bases between the two germline ends. The CDR3 runs to 13 residues. CDR1 MNHNY and CDR2 SVGAGI come from the germline V gene (reference sequence). CDR3 nucleotide sequence: TGTGCCAGCGTATCGGGCTACTACAATGAGCAGTTCTTC. Translation gives CASVSGYYNEQFF.

This clonotype was counted between two and nine times. V usage is TRBV7-9 and J usage is TRBJ2-5, with D uncertain. The J call may be mistaken, given a closer DNA end match to TRBJ2-7. This CDR3 is 13 amino acids long. Germline CDR1 SEHNR, CDR2 FQNEAQ (reference sequence). As DNA, the CDR3 is TGTGCCAGCAGCGTCACAGACCGCCTCGAGCAGTACTTC. Amino acids: CASSVTDRLEQYF.

The V and J genes are TRBV2 and TRBJ1-1; D is uncertain. This CDR3 is built from 13 residues. V lost 11 bases, J lost 1 base, and 14 bases lay in between. Germline V gene lookup returns CDR1 SNHLY and CDR2 FYNNEI. DNA of the CDR3: TGTGCCTCCCTTATGGCAGCGAACACTGAAGCTTTCTTT. Translating it yields CASLMAANTEAFF.